These 31 T cell receptor beta chains originate from one sample sequenced in a study of tumor and adjacent non-tumor tissue in lung cancer (dated by TCRdb to 2016 to 2019). RNA was isolated from bulk unsorted tissue, and RNA quality was assessed with a NanoDrop ND-1000 and an Agilent 2100. Distant non-tumor tissue taken more than 3 cm from the tumor edge was used as the normal lung sample. The method was multiplex PCR. The sequencer listed for this sample is Illumina HiSeq 2500. TCRbeta libraries were built by three rounds of nested PCR using primers (Table S4), following protocols modified from ARM-PCR. TCRdb cleaned the public reads at Q25 with fastp, built clones with MiXCR and kept in-frame beta chains. Every distinct CDR3 protein forms one entry, paired with its most common genes and DNA. Present in this sample are approximately 110,000 distinct CDR3 sequences, roughly three fifths of which were seen just once. The ten largest make up around 19% of the sample.

Sequenced: distant non-tumor lung tissue. Receptors were obtained from a man in his fifties or sixties with non-small cell lung cancer.

The V gene is TRBV24-1, the J gene TRBJ2-1, with a tentative D call TRBD1 (5 bases). The CDR3 runs 16 residues. V dropped 3 bases and J dropped 0 bases, with 11 bases sitting between them. Germline loops: CDR1 KGHDR, CDR2 SFDVKD. CDR3 DNA sequence: TGTGCCACCAGTGATATAGACAGTAGCTCCTACAATGAGCAGTTCTTC. This encodes CATSDIDSSSYNEQFF.

In regard to this clonotype: The conserved phenylalanine or tryptophan is not found at the CDR3 terminus, so this likely reflects a read error. This chain uses TRBV4-1 with TRBJ2-2, with D perhaps matching TRBD1 or TRBD2 (5 bases each). With 0 bases removed from V and 4 bases from J, the gap between germline ends came to 12 bases. The CDR3 totals 16 residues. Germline V lookup: CDR1 MGHRA, CDR2 YSYEKL. The chain's CDR3 is CASSQEGWGSTGELFI. The CDR3 region has the DNA TGCGCCAGCAGCCAAGAAGGGTGGGGGAGCACCGGGGAGCTGTTTATT.

The gene calls are TRBV12-3 or TRBV12-4 and TRBJ1-1, with D unresolved. The CDR3 consists of 14 residues. The CDR3 is CVNSSGSSASKAFF. The CDR3, as DNA: TGTGTCAACAGTTCGGGCAGTTCGGCCTCCAAGGCTTTCTTT.

This clonotype was seen ten or more times. The V and J genes are TRBV30 and TRBJ1-1; 7 nucleotides match TRBD1. The CDR3 is 12 residues long. The trim removed 3 bases at V and 2 bases at J, leaving 0 bases unmatched. Germline CDR1 and CDR2: GTSNPN and SVGIG (reference sequence). The CDR3 region is CAWRGGNTEAFF. In DNA, the CDR3 is TGTGCCTGGAGAGGGGGCAACACTGAAGCTTTCTTT. Supplemented by reference TRBV30 and TRBJ1-1, the full variable domain reads SQTIHQWPATLVQPVGSPLSLECTVEGTSNPNLYWYRQAAGRGLQLLFYSVGIGQISSEVPQNLSASRPQDRQFILSSKKLLLSDSGFYLCAWRGGNTEAFFGQGTRLTVV.

Points on this clonotype: One end of the junction is discordant with germline, which a read error may explain. The rearrangement uses TRBV6-2 or TRBV6-3 and TRBJ2-2; D perhaps matches TRBD2 (5 bases). The CDR3 totals 18 residues. Looked up from germline, CDR1 is MNHEY and CDR2 is SVGEGT. CDR3 coding DNA: TGTGCCAGCAGTTACCCCACACCCGCCTTAGACCGAGACGGGGAGCTGTTTTTC. Amino acid sequence: CASSYPTPALDRDGELFF.

This clonotype has only a few counts. The J gene is TRBJ1-4, the V gene TRBV28, with D uncertain. Germline loops: CDR1 MDHEN, CDR2 SYDVKM. V shed 5 bases and J shed 3 bases, with 10 bases lying between them. The length of the CDR3 is 14 residues. The CDR3 sequence: CASSVSGPNEKLFF. Written as DNA, the CDR3 is TGTGCCAGCAGTGTCTCCGGGCCTAATGAAAAACTGTTTTTT.

The chain carries TRBV6-2 or TRBV6-3 and TRBJ2-1; D gene unclear. The CDR3 consists of 12 residues. CDR1 MNHEY and CDR2 SVGEGT come from the germline V gene. The DNA of the CDR3 is TGTATCAGCCAGGTAGGCACCAATGAGCAGTTCTTC. This encodes CISQVGTNEQFF.

As to this clonotype: This sequence may be a read error, since a much larger clone differs from it by one base. J is TRBJ2-5 and V is TRBV20-1; D is possibly TRBD2 (7 bases). Germline lookup yields CDR1 DFQATT and CDR2 SNEGSKA (reference sequence). The CDR3 has 12 residues. Trimming removed 3 bases from V and 13 bases from J, with 18 bases in between. The CDR3 sequence: CSARLRGGFTYF. CDR3 bases: TGCAGTGCTAGGTTAAGGGGGGGCTTTACGTACTTC.

The CDR3 loop reads CSVENTGTYGYTF. CDR3 nucleotide sequence: TGCAGCGTTGAGAATACTGGGACCTATGGCTACACCTTC. The gene calls are TRBV29-1 and TRBJ1-2, with a weak D call TRBD1 (5 bases). The CDR3 contains 13 residues. The germline V gene encodes CDR1 SQVTM and CDR2 ANQGSEA. V lost 3 bases and J lost 4, with 12 bases in between.

Notes on this clonotype: Germline and junction disagree at one end, which may indicate a read error. This sequence joins TRBV29-1 and TRBJ2-1; TRBD2 is a possible D gene (6 bases). Germline CDR1 is SQVTM and CDR2 is ANQGSEA. CDR3 length equals 15 residues. CDR3 region: CSVVRAEGLGSSTIF. CDR3 DNA sequence: TGCAGCGTTGTGAGGGCGGAGGGATTGGGGAGTTCGACAATCTTC.

Note on this clonotype: One end of the junction does not line up with germline, which may come from a read error. V gene TRBV5-4 combines with J gene TRBJ2-7, with 7 bases aligning to TRBD2. CDR3 length equals 14 residues. In germline, CDR1 is SGHNT, CDR2 YYREEE (reference sequence). The CDR3 nucleotides read TGTGCCAGCAGCTCGACTTGCGGGGGATACGAGCAATACTTC. It translates to CASSSTCGGYEQYF.

This clonotype was recorded once. A read error may be the cause here, since a much bigger clone is one base away. The chain uses TRBV6-5 and TRBJ2-7; no reliable D call. This CDR3 is 15 amino acids long. Between the trimmed V and J ends, which lost 6 bases and 1 base, there was a span of 16 bases. Germline V gene sequence: CDR1 MNHEY, CDR2 SVGAGI. CDR3 nucleotides: TGTGCCAGCAGCCACTCGGGTCTGGGTTCCTACGAGCAGTACTTC. This translates into CASSHSGLGSYEQYF.

This clonotype appeared many times. The chain is built from TRBV5-8 and TRBJ1-4, with D uncertain. The ends were cut back, 4 bases at V and 5 bases at J, with 9 bases in the middle. Germline values: CDR1 SGHTS, CDR2 YDEGEE. The CDR3 has 13 residues. CDR3 loop: CASSRGPNEKLFF. CDR3 in DNA: TGTGCCAGCAGCCGAGGACCGAATGAAAAACTGTTTTTT.

The chain recombines TRBV28 with TRBJ1-1; no clear D gene. Per germline, CDR1 MDHEN and CDR2 SYDVKM. V was cut by 7 bases and J by 0 bases, with 15 bases left in between. CDR3 size: 15 residues. CDR3 region: CASTLGNSMNTEAFF. The CDR3 DNA reads as TGTGCCAGCACTTTGGGGAACAGTATGAACACTGAAGCTTTCTTT.

This clonotype was found many times. The chain employs TRBV6-1 and TRBJ1-6; D ambiguous. Looked up from germline, CDR1 is MNHNS and CDR2 is SASEGT. The CDR3 contains 14 residues. V was trimmed by 7 bases and J by 8 bases, leaving 15 bases between them. CDR3 in amino acids: CASNGVGPYSPLHF. The DNA of the CDR3 is TGTGCCAGCAATGGGGTAGGCCCTTATTCACCCCTCCACTTT.

V usage is TRBV20-1 and J usage is TRBJ2-1; D remains unclear. V lost 0 bases and J lost 5, with 14 bases in between. The CDR3 contains 15 residues. Germline-derived CDR1 and CDR2 are DFQATT and SNEGSKA (reference sequence). The CDR3 bases are TGCAGTGCTAGAGAATCAGCTCGGATCGACAATGAGCAGTTCTTC. It translates to CSARESARIDNEQFF.

The chain employs TRBV6-2 or TRBV6-3 and TRBJ2-1, with unresolved D. Between the trimmed V and J ends, which lost 0 bases and 6 bases, there was a span of 12 bases. CDR3 length: 15 residues. The V gene's germline CDR1 is MNHEY and CDR2 SVGEGT. In nucleotides, the CDR3 is TGTGCCAGCAGTTACTCCTTCGACTGGGTCAATGAGCAGTTCTTC. It codes for CASSYSFDWVNEQFF.

The chain employs TRBV11-1 and TRBJ2-2; D unresolved. Germline-derived CDR1 and CDR2 are SGHAT and FQDESV (reference sequence). CDR3 length: 13 amino acids. The V gene lost 7 bases and the J gene lost 5 bases, with 11 bases spanning the gap. In DNA form, the CDR3 reads TGTGCCAGCAACCCCCAGAGTACCGGGGAGCTGTTTTTT. This codes for CASNPQSTGELFF.

Note on this clonotype: The CDR3 ends on some other residue instead of the conserved phenylalanine or tryptophan, so this is likely a read error. This chain links TRBV6-5 with TRBJ2-5; TRBD2 matches 7 bases. Per germline, CDR1 MNHEY and CDR2 SVGAGI. CDR3 length equals 16 residues. CDR3 nucleotides: TGTGCCAGCACCCAGAGGTGGGGGGGTAAGCAAGATACCCAGTACTAC. This gives the protein CASTQRWGGKQDTQYY.

Notes on this clonotype: Relative to the germline gene, one junction end is altered; a read error may explain this. V gene TRBV12-3 or TRBV12-4 combines with J gene TRBJ1-2, with a tentative D call TRBD1 (5 bases). The CDR3 extends over 13 amino acids. CDR3 bases: TGTGGCAGCAGTCGGGAGACAGACTATGGCTACACCTTC. Encoded protein: CGSSRETDYGYTF.

As for this clonotype: In this CDR3 the conserved last residue, phenylalanine or tryptophan, is missing, so a read error is likely. The chain uses TRBV29-1 and TRBJ2-3; D is uncertain. Trimming removed 7 bases at V and 9 bases at J, with 17 bases between. The germline V gene encodes CDR1 SQVTM and CDR2 ANQGSEA. The length of the CDR3 is 12 residues. This CDR3 reads CSGQLDATTQYL. CDR3 DNA: TGCAGCGGCCAGCTCGATGCCACGACGCAGTATTTA.

J is TRBJ2-5 and V is TRBV6-6; D unresolved. Between the trimmed V and J ends, which lost 11 bases and 5 bases, there was a span of 18 bases. CDR1 and CDR2 from the germline V gene are MNHNY and SVGAGI (reference sequence). The CDR3 spans 13 residues. The DNA for the CDR3 is TGTGCCTGCACCCACCCCGAGAAGGAGACCCAGTACTTC. Translation: CACTHPEKETQYF.

The rearrangement joins TRBV11-2 to TRBJ1-2, with D uncertain. The germline V gene has CDR1 SGHAT and CDR2 FQNNGV. V gave up 5 bases and J gave up 14 bases, with 18 bases separating them. CDR3 size: 12 residues. CDR3 nucleotide sequence: TGTGCCAGCAGCCATACAGCTTATGGCTGTACCTTC. This codes for CASSHTAYGCTF.

This clonotype was seen at least ten times. The chain employs TRBV6-6 and TRBJ2-7, with D hard to call. V lost 5 bases to trimming and J lost 4 bases, with 9 bases between them. The CDR3 spans 12 residues. Germline V gene data show CDR1 as MNHNY and CDR2 as SVGAGI (reference sequence). The CDR3, as DNA: TGTGCCAGCAGTGACCGGTTGTACGAGCAGTACTTC. Protein sequence: CASSDRLYEQYF.

A word on this clonotype: One end of the junction varies from germline; a read error may be responsible. The CDR3 sequence is CTWSWASGLYNEQFF. As DNA, the CDR3 is TGTACCTGGAGTTGGGCTAGCGGGCTTTACAATGAGCAGTTCTTC. The chain has TRBV30 and TRBJ2-1, with 8 positions matching TRBD2. The CDR3 runs to 15 residues. Germline CDR1 and CDR2: GTSNPN and SVGIG (reference sequence). The full variable domain, with the rest looked up from reference TRBV30 and TRBJ2-1, is SQTIHQWPATLVQPVGSPLSLECTVEGTSNPNLYWYRQAAGRGLQLLFYSVGIGQISSEVPQNLSASRPQDRQFILSSKKLLLSDSGFYLCTWSWASGLYNEQFFGPGTRLTVL.

J is TRBJ2-2 and V is TRBV11-3; D is undetermined. Trimming cost V 4 bases and J 7 bases, with 13 bases left between them. The CDR3 length is 14 residues. The germline gives CDR1 SGHNT, CDR2 YENEEA. The CDR3 region is CASSSVRGGGELFF. DNA for the CDR3: TGTGCCAGCAGCTCCGTCCGCGGTGGCGGGGAGCTGTTTTTT.

To note about this clonotype: With a much larger clone just one base away, this may be a read error. A read error is likely, as this CDR3 ends without the conserved phenylalanine or tryptophan. This rearrangement joins TRBV6-1 to TRBJ2-7; no clear D. The CDR3 is 11 residues long. Per the germline V gene, CDR1 is MNHNS and CDR2 is SASEGT. V was shortened by 8 bases and J by 2 bases, with 7 bases between the two germline ends. As DNA, the CDR3 is TGTGCCAGCTGTTTTACCTACGAGCAGTACTCC. Translated, it gives CASCFTYEQYS.

This clonotype was seen many times. The chain is built from TRBV30 and TRBJ1-5; TRBD1 might be the D (6 bases). The CDR3 runs to 16 residues. Germline V CDR1 and CDR2: GTSNPN, SVGIG (reference sequence). V shed 4 bases and J shed 0 bases, with 16 bases lying between them. The CDR3 loop is CAWTPPGGYSNQPQHF. The CDR3 nucleotides read TGTGCCTGGACTCCTCCTGGGGGCTATAGCAATCAGCCCCAGCATTTT.

About this clonotype itself: This CDR3 fails to terminate in the conserved phenylalanine or tryptophan, so it likely reflects a read error. The chain links TRBV6-2 or TRBV6-3 to TRBJ1-5, with no clear D. From germline, CDR1 is MNHEY and CDR2 SVGEGT. There are 13 residues in the CDR3. The DNA for the CDR3 is TGTGCCAGCTGTTACTCAGAGGAACACCCCCAGCATATT. This gives the protein CASCYSEEHPQHI.

This chain uses TRBV28 with TRBJ2-7; 7 bases align to TRBD2. Germline CDR1 MDHEN, CDR2 SYDVKM. The CDR3 has 17 amino acids. The trim removed 6 bases at V and 3 bases at J, leaving 17 bases unmatched. The CDR3 loop reads CASSPLEPREASYEQYF. CDR3 DNA sequence: TGTGCCAGCAGCCCGCTCGAGCCCCGGGAGGCGAGCTACGAGCAGTACTTC.

Worth noting for this clonotype: At one boundary the junction diverges from the germline segment, which might be a read error. The gene calls are TRBV30 and TRBJ2-1, with D maybe TRBD1 (8 bases). The CDR3 covers 20 residues. Germline lookup yields CDR1 GTSNPN and CDR2 SVGIG (reference sequence). CDR3 sequence: CARGGQDQPSARSSYNEKFF. The CDR3 DNA sequence: TGTGCCAGGGGGGGACAGGACCAACCCAGCGCGCGTAGCTCCTACAATGAGAAGTTCTTC.